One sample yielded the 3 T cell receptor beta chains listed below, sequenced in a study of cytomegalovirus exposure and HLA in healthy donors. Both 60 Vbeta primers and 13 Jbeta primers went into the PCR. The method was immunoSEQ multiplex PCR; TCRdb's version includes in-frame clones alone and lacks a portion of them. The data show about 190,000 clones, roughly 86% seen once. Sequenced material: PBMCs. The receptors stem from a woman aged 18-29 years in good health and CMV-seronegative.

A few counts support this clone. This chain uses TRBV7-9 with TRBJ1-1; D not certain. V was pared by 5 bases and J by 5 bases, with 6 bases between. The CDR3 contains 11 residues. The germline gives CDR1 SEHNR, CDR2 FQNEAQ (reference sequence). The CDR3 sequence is CASSVQTEAFF. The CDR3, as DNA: TGTGCCAGCAGCGTTCAGACTGAAGCTTTCTTT.

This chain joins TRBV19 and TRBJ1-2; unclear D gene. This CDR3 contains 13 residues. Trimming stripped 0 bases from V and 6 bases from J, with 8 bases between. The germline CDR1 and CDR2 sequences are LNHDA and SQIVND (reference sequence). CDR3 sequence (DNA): TGTGCCAGTAGTATAGATCGGGTAGATGGCTACACCTTC. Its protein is CASSIDRVDGYTF. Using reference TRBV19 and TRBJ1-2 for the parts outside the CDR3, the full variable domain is DGGITQSPKYLFRKEGQNVTLSCEQNLNHDAMYWYRQDPGQGLRLIYYSQIVNDFQKGDIAEGYSVSREKKESFPLTVTSAQKNPTAFYLCASSIDRVDGYTFGSGTRLTVV.

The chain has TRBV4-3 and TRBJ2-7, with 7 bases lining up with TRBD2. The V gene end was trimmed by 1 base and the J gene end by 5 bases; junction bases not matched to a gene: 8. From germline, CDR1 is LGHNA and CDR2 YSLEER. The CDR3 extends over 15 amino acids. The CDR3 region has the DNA TGCGCCAGCAGCCAAGGAGCCCGGGGGGTAAACGAGCAGTACTTC. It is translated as CASSQGARGVNEQYF.